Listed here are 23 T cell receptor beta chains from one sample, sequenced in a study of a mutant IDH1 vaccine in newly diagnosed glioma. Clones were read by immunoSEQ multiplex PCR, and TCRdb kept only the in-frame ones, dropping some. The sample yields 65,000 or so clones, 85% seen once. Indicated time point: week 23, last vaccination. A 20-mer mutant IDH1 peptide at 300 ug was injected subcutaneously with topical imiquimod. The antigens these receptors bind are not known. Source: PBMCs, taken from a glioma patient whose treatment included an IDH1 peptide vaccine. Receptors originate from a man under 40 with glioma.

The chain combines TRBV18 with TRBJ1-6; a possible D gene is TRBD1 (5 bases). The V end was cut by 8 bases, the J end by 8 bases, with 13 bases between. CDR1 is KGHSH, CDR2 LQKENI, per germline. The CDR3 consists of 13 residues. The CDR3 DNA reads TGTGCCAGCGACAGCGGGGGGGATTCACCCCTCCACTTT. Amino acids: CASDSGGDSPLHF.

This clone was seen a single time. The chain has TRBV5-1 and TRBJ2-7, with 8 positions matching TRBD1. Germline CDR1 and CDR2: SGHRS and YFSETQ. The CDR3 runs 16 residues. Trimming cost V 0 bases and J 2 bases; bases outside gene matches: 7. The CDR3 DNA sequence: TGCGCCAGCAGCTTGGGGGACAGGACAAGGACCTACGAGCAGTACTTC. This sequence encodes CASSLGDRTRTYEQYF.

CDR3 nucleotide sequence: TGCAGCGTTGAAGATCCCAGGGACAGGGGTCCCCCTGGCTACACCTTC. Translated, it gives CSVEDPRDRGPPGYTF. The rearrangement joins TRBV29-1 to TRBJ1-2, with 10 nucleotides matching TRBD1. The length of the CDR3 is 16 residues. The germline V gene encodes CDR1 SQVTM and CDR2 ANQGSEA. J gave up 7 bases and V 0 bases, and 11 bases lay outside the gene matches. The full variable domain, in which reference TRBV29-1 and TRBJ1-2 provide the parts outside the CDR3, is SAVISQKPSRDICQRGTSLTIQCQVDSQVTMMFWYRQQPGQSLTLIATANQGSEATYESGFVIDKFPISRPNLTFSTLTVSNMSPEDSSIYLCSVEDPRDRGPPGYTFGSGTRLTVV.

In DNA, the CDR3 is TGTGCCAGCGCCCAGAGGACTGGAAACACCATATATTTT. It yields the protein CASAQRTGNTIYF. The chain joins TRBV6-1 to TRBJ1-3; no reliable D call. V was pared by 8 bases and J by 2 bases, with 10 bases between. Germline values: CDR1 MNHNS, CDR2 SASEGT. This CDR3 has 13 amino acids.

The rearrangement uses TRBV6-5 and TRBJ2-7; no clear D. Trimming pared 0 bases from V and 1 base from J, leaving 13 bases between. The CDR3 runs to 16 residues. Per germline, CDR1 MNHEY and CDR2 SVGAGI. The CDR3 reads CASSYSEVQPSYEQYF. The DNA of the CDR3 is TGTGCCAGCAGTTACTCGGAAGTACAGCCGTCCTACGAGCAGTACTTC.

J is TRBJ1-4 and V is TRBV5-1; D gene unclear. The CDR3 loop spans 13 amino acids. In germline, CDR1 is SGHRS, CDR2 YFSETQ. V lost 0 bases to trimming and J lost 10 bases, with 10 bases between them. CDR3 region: CASSLGGSGKLFF. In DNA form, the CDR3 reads TGCGCCAGCAGCTTGGGGGGAAGTGGAAAACTGTTTTTT.

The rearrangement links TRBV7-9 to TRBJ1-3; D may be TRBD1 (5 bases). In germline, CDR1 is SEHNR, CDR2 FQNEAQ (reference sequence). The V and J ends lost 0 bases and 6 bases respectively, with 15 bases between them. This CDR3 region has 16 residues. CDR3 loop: CASSLASAGTENTIYF. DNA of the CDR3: TGTGCCAGCAGCTTAGCGTCTGCAGGGACTGAAAACACCATATATTTT.

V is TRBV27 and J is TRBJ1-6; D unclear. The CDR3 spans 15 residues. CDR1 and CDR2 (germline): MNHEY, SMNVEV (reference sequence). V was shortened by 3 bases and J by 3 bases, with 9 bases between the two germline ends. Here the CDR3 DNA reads TGTGCCAGCAGTTTGACGGCAAACTATAATTCACCCCTCCACTTT. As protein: CASSLTANYNSPLHF.

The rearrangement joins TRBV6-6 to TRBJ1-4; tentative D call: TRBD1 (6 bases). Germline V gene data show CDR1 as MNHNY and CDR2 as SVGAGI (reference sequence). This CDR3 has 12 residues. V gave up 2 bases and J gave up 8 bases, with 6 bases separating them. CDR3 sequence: CASSYQGEKLFF. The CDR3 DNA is TGTGCCAGCAGTTACCAGGGGGAAAAACTGTTTTTT.

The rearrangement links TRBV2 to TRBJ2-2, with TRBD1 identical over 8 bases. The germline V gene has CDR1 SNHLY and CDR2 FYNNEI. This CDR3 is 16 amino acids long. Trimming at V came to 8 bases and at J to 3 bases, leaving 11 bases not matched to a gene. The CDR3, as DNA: TGTGCCAGCTCCGACAGGGGTCCTAGTTACACCGGGGAGCTGTTTTTT. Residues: CASSDRGPSYTGELFF.

In DNA, the CDR3 is TGTGCCAGCAACCCTAGCGGGGGGGCACAAGAGACCCAGTACTTC. It codes for CASNPSGGAQETQYF. The V and J genes are TRBV7-9 and TRBJ2-5, with TRBD2 matching over 12 bases. CDR1 is SEHNR and CDR2 is FQNEAQ in the germline V gene (reference sequence). The CDR3 sequence is 15 residues long. V was clipped by 7 bases and J by 2 bases; unmatched bases: 5.

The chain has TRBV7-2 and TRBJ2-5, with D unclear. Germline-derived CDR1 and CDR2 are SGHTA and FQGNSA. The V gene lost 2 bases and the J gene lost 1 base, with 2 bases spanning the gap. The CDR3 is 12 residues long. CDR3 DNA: TGTGCCAGCAGCTTATTCCAAGAGACCCAGTACTTC. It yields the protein CASSLFQETQYF.

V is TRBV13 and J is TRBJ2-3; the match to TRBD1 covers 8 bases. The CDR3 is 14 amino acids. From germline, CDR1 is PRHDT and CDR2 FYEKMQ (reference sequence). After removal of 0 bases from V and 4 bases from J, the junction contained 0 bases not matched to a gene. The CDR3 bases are TGTGCCAGCAGCTTAGGACAGGGGGCAGATACGCAGTATTTT. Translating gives CASSLGQGADTQYF. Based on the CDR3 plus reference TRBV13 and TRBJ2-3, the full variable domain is AAGVIQSPRHLIKEKRETATLKCYPIPRHDTVYWYQQGPGQDPQFLISFYEKMQSDKGSIPDRFSAQQFSDYHSELNMSSLELGDSALYFCASSLGQGADTQYFGPGTRLTVL.

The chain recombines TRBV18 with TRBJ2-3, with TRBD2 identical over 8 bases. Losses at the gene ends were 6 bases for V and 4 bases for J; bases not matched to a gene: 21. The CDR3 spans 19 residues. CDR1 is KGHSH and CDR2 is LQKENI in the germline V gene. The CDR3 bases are TGTGCCAGCTCTCAACCACTCCACCGGGGACTAGGACGGTCAGATACGCAGTATTTT. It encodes CASSQPLHRGLGRSDTQYF.

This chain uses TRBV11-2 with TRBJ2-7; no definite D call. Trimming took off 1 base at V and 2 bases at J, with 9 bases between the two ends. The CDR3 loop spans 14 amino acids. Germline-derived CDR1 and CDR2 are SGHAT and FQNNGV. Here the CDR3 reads CASSLASKAYEQYF. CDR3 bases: TGTGCCAGCAGCTTAGCATCGAAAGCCTACGAGCAGTACTTC.

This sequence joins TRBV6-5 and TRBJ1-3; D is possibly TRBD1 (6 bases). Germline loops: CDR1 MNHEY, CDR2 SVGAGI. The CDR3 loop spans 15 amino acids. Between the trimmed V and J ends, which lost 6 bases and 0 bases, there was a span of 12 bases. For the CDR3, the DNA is TGTGCCAGCAGCCGACGGACAGACTCTGGAAACACCATATATTTT. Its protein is CASSRRTDSGNTIYF.

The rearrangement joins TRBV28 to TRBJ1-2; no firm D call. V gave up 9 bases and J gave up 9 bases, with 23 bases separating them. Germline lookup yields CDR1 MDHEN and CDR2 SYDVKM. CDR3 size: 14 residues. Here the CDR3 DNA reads TGTGCCAGTTACAACCCGGACCGCACAGAATGCTACACCTTC. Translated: CASYNPDRTECYTF.

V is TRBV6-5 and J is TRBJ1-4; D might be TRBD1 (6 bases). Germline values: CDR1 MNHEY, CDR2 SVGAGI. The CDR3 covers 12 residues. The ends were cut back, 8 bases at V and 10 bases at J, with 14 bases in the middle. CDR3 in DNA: TGTGCCAGCCGGAATGGGGGCGGAAAACTGTTTTTT. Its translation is CASRNGGGKLFF.

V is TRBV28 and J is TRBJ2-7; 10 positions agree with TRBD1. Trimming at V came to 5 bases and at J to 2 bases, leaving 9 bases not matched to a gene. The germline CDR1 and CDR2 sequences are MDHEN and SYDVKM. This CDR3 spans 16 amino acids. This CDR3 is CASSHQGQGEAYEQYF. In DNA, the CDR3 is TGTGCCAGCAGTCATCAAGGACAGGGGGAAGCCTACGAGCAGTACTTC.

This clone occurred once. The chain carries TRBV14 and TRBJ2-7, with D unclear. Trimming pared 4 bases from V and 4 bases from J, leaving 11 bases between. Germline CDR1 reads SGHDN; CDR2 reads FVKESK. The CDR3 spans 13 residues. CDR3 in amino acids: CASSPVISYEQYF. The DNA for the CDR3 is TGTGCCAGCAGCCCAGTGATATCGTACGAGCAGTACTTC. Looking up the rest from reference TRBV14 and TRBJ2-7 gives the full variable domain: EAGVTQFPSHSVIEKGQTVTLRCDPISGHDNLYWYRRVMGKEIKFLLHFVKESKQDESGMPNNRFLAERTGGTYSTLKVQPAELEDSGVYFCASSPVISYEQYFGPGTRLTVT.

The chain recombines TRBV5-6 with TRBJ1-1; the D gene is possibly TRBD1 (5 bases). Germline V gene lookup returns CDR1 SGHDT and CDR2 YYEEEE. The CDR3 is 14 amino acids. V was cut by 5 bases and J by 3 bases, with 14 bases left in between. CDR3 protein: CASSFLAGDTEAFF. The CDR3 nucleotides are TGTGCCAGCAGTTTTCTTGCGGGGGACACTGAAGCTTTCTTT. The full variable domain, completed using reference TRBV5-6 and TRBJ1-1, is DAGVTQSPTHLIKTRGQQVTLRCSPKSGHDTVSWYQQALGQGPQFIFQYYEEEERQRGNFPDRFSGHQFPNYSSELNVNALLLGDSALYLCASSFLAGDTEAFFGQGTRLTVV.

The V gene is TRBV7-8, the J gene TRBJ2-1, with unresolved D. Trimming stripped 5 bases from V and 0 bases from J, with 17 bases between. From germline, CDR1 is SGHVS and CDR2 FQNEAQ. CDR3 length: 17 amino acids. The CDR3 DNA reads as TGTGCCAGCAGCCCCGAGTTAATGGCTGGCTCCTACAATGAGCAGTTCTTC. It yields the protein CASSPELMAGSYNEQFF.

The CDR3: CATSREGAGGQPQHF. CDR3 DNA sequence: TGTGCCACCAGCAGAGAGGGAGCAGGGGGTCAGCCCCAGCATTTT. The chain is built from TRBV15 and TRBJ1-5, with TRBD1 matching over 7 bases. Germline V lookup: CDR1 LNHNV, CDR2 YYDKDF (reference sequence). The junction had 5 bases not matched to a gene; V was cut back by 0 bases and J by 6 bases. This CDR3 is built from 15 residues.